A single sample is the source of the 10 T cell receptor beta chains below, sequenced in a study of control samples from healthy donors and cancer patients. This table comes from immunoSEQ multiplex PCR, and its TCRdb copy is limited to in-frame clones, with some not included. The table shows about 89,000 clones, with approximately 86% occurring only once. Sample: blood. The receptors originated from a man in his thirties or forties in good health.

The V call is TRBV18, the J call TRBJ1-2, with D uncertain. The V gene's germline CDR1 is KGHSH and CDR2 LQKENI. V gave up 2 bases and J gave up 11 bases, with 9 bases separating them. This CDR3 comprises 11 residues. CDR3 sequence reads: CASSPDAAYTF. The CDR3, as DNA: TGTGCCAGCTCACCAGATGCGGCTTACACCTTC.

The V and J genes are TRBV28 and TRBJ2-1; weak D call: TRBD1 (6 bases). Germline lookup yields CDR1 MDHEN and CDR2 SYDVKM. Trimming pared 2 bases from V and 4 bases from J, leaving 9 bases between. The length of the CDR3 is 14 residues. For the CDR3, the DNA is TGTGCCAGCAGTTTACTACAGGGTTACAATGAGCAGTTCTTC. Amino acids: CASSLLQGYNEQFF.

The chain links TRBV4-1 to TRBJ2-5, with 7 bases identical to TRBD1. The CDR3 has 14 amino acids. The ends lost 3 bases at V and 1 base at J; junction bases unmatched: 2. Germline CDR1 MGHRA, CDR2 YSYEKL. The CDR3 region has the DNA TGCGCCAGCAGCCAGGGACAGCTCCAAGAGACCCAGTACTTC. Protein sequence: CASSQGQLQETQYF.

The V and J genes are TRBV7-6 and TRBJ2-7; D unresolved. Germline loops: CDR1 SGHVS, CDR2 FNYEAQ. The CDR3 sequence is 18 residues long. V gave up 1 base and J gave up 2 bases, with 21 bases separating them. The CDR3 loop is CASSLERERAEATYEQYV. The CDR3 DNA is TGTGCCAGCAGCTTAGAGCGCGAAAGGGCCGAGGCTACCTACGAGCAGTACGTC.

The CDR3 DNA follows: TGTGCCAGCAGCTCCCTCGGACAGGGGGACATTCAGTACTTC. This sequence encodes CASSSLGQGDIQYF. This chain joins TRBV5-8 and TRBJ2-4, with 10 bases matching TRBD1. The germline CDR1 and CDR2 sequences are SGHTS and YDEGEE. The CDR3 has 14 residues. Trimming took 3 bases from V and 8 from J; bases not matched to a gene: 5. Based on the CDR3 plus reference TRBV5-8 and TRBJ2-4, the full variable domain is EAGVTQSPTHLIKTRGQQATLRCSPISGHTSVYWYQQALGLGLQFLLWYDEGEERNRGNFPPRFSGRQFPNYSSELNVNALELEDSALYLCASSSLGQGDIQYFGAGTRLSVL.

The chain recombines TRBV21-1 with TRBJ2-1; TRBD1, the table's D call, lacks a check against the DNA. TRBV21-1 is marked as a pseudogene. This CDR3 comprises 15 residues. CDR3 sequence reads: CASSKIDTTYNEQFF. In DNA, the CDR3 is TGTGCCAGCAGCAAGATAGACACCACCTACAATGAGCAGTTCTTC.

The chain employs TRBV2 and TRBJ2-2; 7 bases fit TRBD1. Per germline, CDR1 SNHLY and CDR2 FYNNEI. CDR3 length: 16 amino acids. J was trimmed by 2 bases and V by 6 bases; bases with no gene match: 9. This CDR3 reads CASRRQGTPNTGELFF. CDR3 sequence (DNA): TGTGCCAGCAGGAGACAGGGAACCCCAAACACCGGGGAGCTGTTTTTT.

The genes are TRBV5-1 and TRBJ1-1, with D unclear. The V gene's germline CDR1 is SGHRS and CDR2 YFSETQ. V was clipped by 0 bases and J by 4 bases, with 7 bases between them. This CDR3 contains 13 residues. The CDR3 reads CASSLGPATEAFF. The CDR3 region has the DNA TGCGCCAGCAGCTTGGGGCCAGCCACTGAAGCTTTCTTT.

The genes are TRBV6-5 and TRBJ2-2; TRBD1 agrees at 7 bases. Germline V gene sequence: CDR1 MNHEY, CDR2 SVGAGI. The CDR3 spans 15 residues. The trim removed 0 bases at V and 4 bases at J, leaving 2 bases unmatched. CDR3 sequence reads: CASSYSGGITGELFF. The CDR3, as DNA: TGTGCCAGCAGTTACTCAGGGGGCATCACCGGGGAGCTGTTTTTT.

V usage is TRBV7-2 and J usage is TRBJ2-5, with 12 nucleotides matching TRBD2. Losses at the gene ends were 1 base for V and 2 bases for J; bases not matched to a gene: 11. Germline CDR1 and CDR2: SGHTA and FQGNSA. This CDR3 is 19 amino acids long. Written as DNA, the CDR3 is TGTGCCAGCAGCTTAGGGTCCCTAGCGGGGGGGTATCTACAAGAGACCCAGTACTTC. As protein: CASSLGSLAGGYLQETQYF.